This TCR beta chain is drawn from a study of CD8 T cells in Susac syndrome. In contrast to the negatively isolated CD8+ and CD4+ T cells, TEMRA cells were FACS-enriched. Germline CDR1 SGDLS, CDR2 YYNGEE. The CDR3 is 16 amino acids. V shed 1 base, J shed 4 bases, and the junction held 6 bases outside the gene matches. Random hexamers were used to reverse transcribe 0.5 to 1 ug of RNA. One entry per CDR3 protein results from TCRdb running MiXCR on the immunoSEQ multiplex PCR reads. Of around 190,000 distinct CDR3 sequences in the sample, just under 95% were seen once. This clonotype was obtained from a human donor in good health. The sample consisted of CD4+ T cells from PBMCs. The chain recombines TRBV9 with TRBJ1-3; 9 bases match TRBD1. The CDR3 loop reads CASSVRGQGYGNTIYF. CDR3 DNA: TGTGCCAGCAGCGTAAGGGGACAGGGTTACGGAAACACCATATATTTT.